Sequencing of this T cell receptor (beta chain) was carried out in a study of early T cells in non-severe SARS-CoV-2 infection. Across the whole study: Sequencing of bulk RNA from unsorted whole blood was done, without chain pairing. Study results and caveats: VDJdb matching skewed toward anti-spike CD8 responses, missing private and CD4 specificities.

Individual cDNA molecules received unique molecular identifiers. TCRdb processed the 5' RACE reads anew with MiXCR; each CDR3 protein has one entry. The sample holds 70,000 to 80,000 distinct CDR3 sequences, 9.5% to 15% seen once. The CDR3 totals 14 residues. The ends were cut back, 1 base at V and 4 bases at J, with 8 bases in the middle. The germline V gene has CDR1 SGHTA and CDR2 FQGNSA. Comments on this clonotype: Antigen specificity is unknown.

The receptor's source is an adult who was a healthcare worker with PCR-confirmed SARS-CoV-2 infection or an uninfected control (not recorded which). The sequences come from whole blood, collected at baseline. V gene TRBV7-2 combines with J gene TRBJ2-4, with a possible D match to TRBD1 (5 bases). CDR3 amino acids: CASSLVGAKNIQYF. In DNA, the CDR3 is TGTGCCAGCAGCTTAGTTGGGGCGAAAAACATTCAGTACTTC.